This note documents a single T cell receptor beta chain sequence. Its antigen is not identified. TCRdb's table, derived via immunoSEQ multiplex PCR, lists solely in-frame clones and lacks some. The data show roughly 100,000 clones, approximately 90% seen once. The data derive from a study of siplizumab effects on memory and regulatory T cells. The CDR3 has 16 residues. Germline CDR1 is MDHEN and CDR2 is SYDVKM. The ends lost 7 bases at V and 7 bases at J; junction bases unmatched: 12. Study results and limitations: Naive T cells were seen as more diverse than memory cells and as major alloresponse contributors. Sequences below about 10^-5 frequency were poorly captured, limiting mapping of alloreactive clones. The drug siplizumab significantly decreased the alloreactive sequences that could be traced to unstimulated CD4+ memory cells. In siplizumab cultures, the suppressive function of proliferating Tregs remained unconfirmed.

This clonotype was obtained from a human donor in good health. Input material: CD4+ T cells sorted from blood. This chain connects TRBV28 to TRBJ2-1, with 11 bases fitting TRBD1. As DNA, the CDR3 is TGTGCCAGCAATTCGCCCGGGGACAGGGGGTGGAATGAGCAGTTCTTC. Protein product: CASNSPGDRGWNEQFF.